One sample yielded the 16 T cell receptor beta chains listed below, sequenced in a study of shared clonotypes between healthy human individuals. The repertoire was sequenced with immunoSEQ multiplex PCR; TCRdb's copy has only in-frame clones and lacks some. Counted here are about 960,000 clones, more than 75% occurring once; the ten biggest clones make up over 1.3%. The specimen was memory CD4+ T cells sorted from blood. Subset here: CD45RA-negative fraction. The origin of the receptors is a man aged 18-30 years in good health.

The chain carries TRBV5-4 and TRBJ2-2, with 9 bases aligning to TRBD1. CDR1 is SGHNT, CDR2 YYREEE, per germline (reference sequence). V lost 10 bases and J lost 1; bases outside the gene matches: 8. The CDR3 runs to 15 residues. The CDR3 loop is CAGTTGGGNTGELFF. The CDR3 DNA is TGTGCCGGAACTACAGGGGGCGGGAACACCGGGGAGCTGTTTTTT.

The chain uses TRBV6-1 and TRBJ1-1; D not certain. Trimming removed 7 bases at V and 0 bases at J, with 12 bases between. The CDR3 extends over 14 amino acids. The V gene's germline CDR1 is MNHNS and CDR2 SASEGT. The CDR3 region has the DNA TGTGCCAGCATGGTGGGAGCGATGAACACTGAAGCTTTCTTT. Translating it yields CASMVGAMNTEAFF.

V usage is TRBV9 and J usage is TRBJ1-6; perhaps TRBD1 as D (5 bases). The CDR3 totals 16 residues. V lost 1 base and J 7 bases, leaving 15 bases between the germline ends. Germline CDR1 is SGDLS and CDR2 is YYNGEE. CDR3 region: CASSVSGATGNSPLHF. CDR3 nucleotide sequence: TGTGCCAGCAGCGTATCTGGGGCGACGGGGAATTCACCCCTCCACTTT.

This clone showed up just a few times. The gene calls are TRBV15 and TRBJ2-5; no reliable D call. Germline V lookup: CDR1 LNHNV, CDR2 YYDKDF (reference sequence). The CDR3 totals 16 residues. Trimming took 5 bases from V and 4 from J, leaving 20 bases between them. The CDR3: CATSGQFDGLGETQYF. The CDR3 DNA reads TGTGCCACCAGCGGTCAGTTTGATGGATTGGGAGAGACCCAGTACTTC.

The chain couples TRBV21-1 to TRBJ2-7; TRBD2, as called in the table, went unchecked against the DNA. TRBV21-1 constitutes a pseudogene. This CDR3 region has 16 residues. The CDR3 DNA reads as TGTGCCAGCAGCAAAGAACTAGGACGGCCATCCTACGAGCAGTACTTC. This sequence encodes CASSKELGRPSYEQYF.

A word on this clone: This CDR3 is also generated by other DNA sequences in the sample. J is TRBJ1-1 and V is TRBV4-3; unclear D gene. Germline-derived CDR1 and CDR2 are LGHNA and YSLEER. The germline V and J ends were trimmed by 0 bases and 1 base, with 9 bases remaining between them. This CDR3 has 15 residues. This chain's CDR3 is CASSQDPGRNTEAFF. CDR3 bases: TGCGCCAGCAGCCAAGATCCGGGAAGGAACACTGAAGCTTTCTTT.

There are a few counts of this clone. CDR3 in DNA: TGTGCCAGCAGAGAGGGGATAGCCAAAAACATTCAGTACTTC. It specifies CASREGIAKNIQYF. The chain links TRBV6-5 to TRBJ2-4, with D perhaps being TRBD1 or TRBD2 (5 bases each). V lost 6 bases, J lost 0 bases, and 9 bases lay in between. Germline assignment: CDR1 MNHEY and CDR2 SVGAGI. The CDR3 sequence is 14 residues long.

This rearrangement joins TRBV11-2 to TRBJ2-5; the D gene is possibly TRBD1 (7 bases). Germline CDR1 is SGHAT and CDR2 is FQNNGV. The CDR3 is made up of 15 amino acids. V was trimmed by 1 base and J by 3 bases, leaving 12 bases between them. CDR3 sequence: CASSLGGGGKETQYF. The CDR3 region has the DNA TGTGCCAGCAGCTTAGGAGGAGGGGGCAAAGAGACCCAGTACTTC.

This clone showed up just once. CDR3 region: CATSHLDQPQHF. In DNA form, the CDR3 reads TGTGCCACAAGCCACCTAGATCAGCCCCAGCATTTT. The rearrangement links TRBV10-3 to TRBJ1-5; D call uncertain. V was cut by 10 bases and J by 5 bases, with 12 bases left in between. Germline V CDR1 and CDR2: ENHRY, SYGVKD. The CDR3 runs to 12 residues.

CDR3 coding DNA: TGTGCCAGCAGCTTCCCGGGGACCTACGAGCAGTACTTC. This encodes CASSFPGTYEQYF. This chain uses TRBV7-2 with TRBJ2-7, with D possibly TRBD2 on 5 matching bases. V lost 3 bases to trimming and J lost 2 bases, with 8 bases between them. Germline V gene lookup returns CDR1 SGHTA and CDR2 FQGNSA. This CDR3 spans 13 amino acids. The complete variable domain, with remaining parts taken from reference TRBV7-2 and TRBJ2-7, reads GAGVSQSPSNKVTEKGKDVELRCDPISGHTALYWYRQSLGQGLEFLIYFQGNSAPDKSGLPSDRFSAERTGGSVSTLTIQRTQQEDSAVYLCASSFPGTYEQYFGPGTRLTVT.

CDR3 in DNA: TGCGCCAGCAGCCAAGATAGGGTAGGGGGCGGTTCACCCCTCCACTTT. Translation: CASSQDRVGGGSPLHF. The chain employs TRBV4-3 and TRBJ1-6; 7 bases agree with TRBD1. The germline gives CDR1 LGHNA, CDR2 YSLEER. Trimming removed 0 bases from V and 9 bases from J; junction bases left unmatched: 8. This CDR3 is 16 amino acids long.

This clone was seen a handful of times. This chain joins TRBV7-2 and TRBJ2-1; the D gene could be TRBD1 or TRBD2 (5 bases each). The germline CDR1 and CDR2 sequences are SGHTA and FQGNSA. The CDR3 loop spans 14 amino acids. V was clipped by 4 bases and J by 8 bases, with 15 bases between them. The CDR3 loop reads CASSSPGTPHEQFF. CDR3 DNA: TGTGCCAGCAGCTCGCCCGGGACGCCCCATGAGCAGTTCTTC.

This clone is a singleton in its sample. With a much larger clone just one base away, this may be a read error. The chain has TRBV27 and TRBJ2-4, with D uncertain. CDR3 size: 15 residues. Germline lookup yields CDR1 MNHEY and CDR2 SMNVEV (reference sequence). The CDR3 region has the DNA TGTGCCAGCAGTTTATCCCCCCAAGCCAAAGACATTCAGTACTTC. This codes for CASSLSPQAKDIQYF.

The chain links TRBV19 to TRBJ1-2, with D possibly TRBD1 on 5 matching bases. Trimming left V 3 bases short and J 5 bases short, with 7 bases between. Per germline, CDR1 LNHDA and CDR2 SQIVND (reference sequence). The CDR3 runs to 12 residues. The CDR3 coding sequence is TGTGCCAGTAGTATGGGGACGTATGGCTACACCTTC. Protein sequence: CASSMGTYGYTF.

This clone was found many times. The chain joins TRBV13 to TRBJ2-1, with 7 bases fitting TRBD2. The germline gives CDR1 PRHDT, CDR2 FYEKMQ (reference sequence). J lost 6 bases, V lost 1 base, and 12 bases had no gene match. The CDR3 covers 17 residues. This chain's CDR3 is CASSLVGGYALTNEQFF. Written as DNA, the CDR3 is TGTGCCAGCAGCTTAGTGGGAGGGTACGCCCTAACCAATGAGCAGTTCTTC.

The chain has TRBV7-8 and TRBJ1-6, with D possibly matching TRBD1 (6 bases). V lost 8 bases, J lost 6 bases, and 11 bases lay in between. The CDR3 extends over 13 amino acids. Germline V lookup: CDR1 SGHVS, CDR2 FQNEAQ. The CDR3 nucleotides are TGTGCCAGCGGTACAGGGCGTAATTCACCCCTCCACTTT. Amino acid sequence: CASGTGRNSPLHF.